This entry features one T cell receptor beta chain sequence. Its antigen is unknown. The sample belongs to a study of blood T cells in healthy people across ages. Study-level results: In the absence of known donor CMV status, changes in expanded clonotypes were possibly confounded. Donors of long life had a larger count of naive CD4+ cells and greater diversity than aged donors. It was held that the diversity estimates obtained from one million T cells were underestimates.

Germline-derived CDR1 and CDR2 are SEHNR and FQNEAQ (reference sequence). V was cut by 5 bases and J by 3 bases, with 13 bases left in between. The CDR3 runs 14 residues. Using a J-beta primer mix together with a sample-barcoded 5' primer, a second PCR was run for 7 to 11 cycles. The template-switch adaptor, which had 12 random nucleotides, put a tag on each cDNA molecule. TCRdb reanalysed the 5' RACE reads using MiXCR and keeps one entry per CDR3 protein. The repertoire has about 1.1 million distinct CDR3 sequences, roughly two fifths of them found once; the top ten carry 10% to 15%. This TCR was sampled from a young man in good health. Specimen: blood. V and J are TRBV7-9 and TRBJ1-1; D gene unclear. The CDR3 sequence: CASSIRAGDTEAFF. In DNA, the CDR3 is TGTGCCAGCAGCATAAGGGCTGGGGACACTGAAGCTTTCTTT.